The rows below give T cell receptor beta chains drawn from one sample of a study of blood T cells in healthy people across ages. TCRdb fed the 5' RACE reads into MiXCR, producing one record per CDR3 protein. The top ten clones hold approximately 3.7% of a sample with about 620,000 distinct CDR3 sequences, roughly 21% of them seen once. The sequenced sample consisted of blood. These receptors came from a man aged 65 to 79 in good health. Both conserved end residues are part of each CDR3.

j_call: TRBJ2-7
v_call: TRBV7-2
cdr3_aa: CASSLTSVSSYEQYF

j_call: TRBJ2-3
v_call: TRBV15
cdr3_aa: CATGKRESTDTQYF

j_call: TRBJ2-5
v_call: TRBV5-6
cdr3_aa: CASSLLAGVWETQYF

j_call: TRBJ2-1
v_call: TRBV14
cdr3_aa: CASPRLAGGPREQFF

j_call: TRBJ2-5
v_call: TRBV12-3/TRBV12-4
cdr3_aa: CASSIHRTGLQETQYF

j_call: TRBJ2-1
v_call: TRBV15
cdr3_aa: CATSTRGASGHNEQFF

j_call: TRBJ2-5
v_call: TRBV29-1
cdr3_aa: CSVHTSGRETQYF

j_call: TRBJ1-4
v_call: TRBV12-3/TRBV12-4
cdr3_aa: CASSFERNEKLFF

j_call: TRBJ2-3
v_call: TRBV29-1
cdr3_aa: CSVESTGKQYF

j_call: TRBJ2-3
v_call: TRBV11-2
cdr3_aa: CASSLTSGPDTQYF

j_call: TRBJ2-7
v_call: TRBV6-5
cdr3_aa: CASRDEGGTDEQYF

j_call: TRBJ2-6
v_call: TRBV7-2
cdr3_aa: CASSLRRNSGANVLTF

j_call: TRBJ1-1
v_call: TRBV3-1
cdr3_aa: CASSGQPNTEAFF

j_call: -
v_call: TRBV28
cdr3_aa: CVAGQGGGEQYF

j_call: TRBJ2-5
v_call: TRBV3-1
cdr3_aa: CASSRRDRGLRETQYF

j_call: TRBJ1-2
v_call: TRBV2
cdr3_aa: CASSVSPGQGVVYGYTF

j_call: TRBJ2-7
v_call: TRBV28
cdr3_aa: CASVGEFSYEQYF

j_call: TRBJ2-1
v_call: TRBV7-9
cdr3_aa: CASSLTSGYNEQFF

j_call: TRBJ2-1
v_call: TRBV27
cdr3_aa: CASSSAPGGRGYNEQFF

j_call: TRBJ2-2
v_call: TRBV4-3
cdr3_aa: CASSQEVVLNTGELFF

j_call: TRBJ2-5
v_call: TRBV7-2
cdr3_aa: CASGRRRETQYF

j_call: TRBJ2-1
v_call: TRBV29-1
cdr3_aa: CSVAPPTSGNEQFF

j_call: TRBJ1-5
v_call: TRBV24-1
cdr3_aa: CDRVGNQPQHF

j_call: TRBJ1-5
v_call: TRBV21-1
cdr3_aa: CASRKEGSNQPQHF

j_call: TRBJ2-1
v_call: TRBV14
cdr3_aa: CASSRGTGTIRARYNEQFF

j_call: TRBJ1-1
v_call: TRBV9
cdr3_aa: CASSVAQGATEAFF